The clone carrying this TCR beta chain was seen more than once but under ten times. Its cognate antigen is unknown. V shed 0 bases, J shed 4 bases, and the junction held 9 bases outside the gene matches. Germline CDR1 is LGHNA and CDR2 is YNFKEQ. The CDR3 loop spans 18 amino acids. These data are taken from a study of T cell repertoires in cytomegalovirus infection. TCRdb recomputed calls from the reads with MiXCR, one row per CDR3 protein. This table has some 920,000 distinct CDR3 sequences, approximately 31% appearing once. The input for sequencing was cultured CD8+ T cells from PBMCs, taken from culture after CMV antigen stimulation. J is TRBJ2-5 and V is TRBV4-2, with TRBD2 identical over 12 bases. This sequence originates from a human donor in good health (CMV status not recorded). Some clones in this sample may be carry-over from other donors' samples. The CDR3 here is CASSQETGLAGSRETQYF. The CDR3, as DNA: TGTGCCAGCAGCCAAGAAACTGGACTAGCGGGGAGTCGAGAGACCCAGTACTTC.